A single sample gave rise to the 31 T cell receptor beta chains below, sequenced in a study of cytomegalovirus exposure and HLA in healthy donors. The PCR used 60 Vbeta and 13 Jbeta primers. Sequenced by immunoSEQ multiplex PCR; TCRdb stores in-frame clones only, minus some. This sample's clone table lists roughly 45,000 clones. Source material: PBMCs. The receptor set was obtained from a woman aged 25 to 45 in good health and CMV-seronegative.

The chain links TRBV27 to TRBJ2-7; 9 bases are a match to TRBD1. With 5 bases clipped from V and 0 bases from J, the junction kept 8 bases outside the gene matches. CDR3 length equals 16 residues. The germline V gene encodes CDR1 MNHEY and CDR2 SMNVEV (reference sequence). Here the CDR3 reads CASSPFGQGSSYEQYF. The CDR3 coding sequence is TGTGCCAGCAGTCCCTTCGGACAGGGGAGCTCCTACGAGCAGTACTTC.

The chain recombines TRBV18 with TRBJ2-7; 7 bases are a match to TRBD2. The V segment lost 6 bases and the J segment 1 base; nucleotides outside the gene matches: 9. Germline-derived CDR1 and CDR2 are KGHSH and LQKENI. The CDR3 is made up of 15 amino acids. The CDR3 sequence: CASSLAGDPSYEQYF. In nucleotides, the CDR3 is TGTGCCAGCTCGCTTGCGGGAGATCCGTCCTACGAGCAGTACTTC.

The genes are TRBV4-2 and TRBJ2-1, with TRBD2 identical over 10 bases. Germline lookup yields CDR1 LGHNA and CDR2 YNFKEQ. Trimming at V came to 1 base and at J to 9 bases, leaving 6 bases not matched to a gene. CDR3 size: 15 residues. The CDR3 DNA is TGTGCCAGCAGCCAAGGTCTAGCGGGAGAAGGTGAGCAGTTCTTC. It translates to CASSQGLAGEGEQFF.

The gene calls are TRBV6-5 and TRBJ2-1; no definite D call. The germline CDR1 and CDR2 sequences are MNHEY and SVGAGI. Trimming left V 3 bases short and J 5 bases short, with 11 bases between. The CDR3 sequence is 14 residues long. The CDR3 loop is CASSYTQSDNEQFF. The CDR3 bases are TGTGCCAGCAGTTATACACAGTCCGACAATGAGCAGTTCTTC.

V is TRBV5-1 and J is TRBJ1-5; no reliable D call. The CDR3 runs 15 residues. Germline loops: CDR1 SGHRS, CDR2 YFSETQ. V was cut by 4 bases and J by 0 bases, with 11 bases left in between. CDR3 protein: CASSPNGDSNQPQHF. The CDR3 nucleotides read TGCGCCAGCAGCCCGAACGGGGATAGCAATCAGCCCCAGCATTTT.

The J gene is TRBJ1-2, the V gene TRBV7-3; 7 positions agree with TRBD1. Germline V lookup: CDR1 SGHTA, CDR2 FQGTGA. V trimming: 5 bases; J trimming: 2 bases; junction bases outside the gene matches: 5. This CDR3 is 14 amino acids long. The CDR3 bases are TGTGCCAGCAGCCCACAGGGGTCCAACTATGGCTACACCTTC. It yields the protein CASSPQGSNYGYTF.

CDR3 region: CASSRGVTGGARYEQYF. The DNA of the CDR3 is TGTGCCAGCAGCCGGGGGGTGACAGGGGGCGCGCGATACGAGCAGTACTTC. The chain joins TRBV4-2 to TRBJ2-7; TRBD1 matches 10 bases. CDR1 is LGHNA and CDR2 is YNFKEQ in the germline V gene. J gave up 4 bases and V 4 bases, and 13 bases lay outside the gene matches. This CDR3 comprises 17 residues.

The CDR3 nucleotides read TGTGCCAGCAGTTTACGGGAAAGGGGGCGATACGAGCAGTACTTC. Its protein is CASSLRERGRYEQYF. The chain employs TRBV27 and TRBJ2-7; TRBD1 matches at 7 bases. The trim removed 2 bases at V and 4 bases at J, leaving 8 bases unmatched. CDR3 size: 15 residues. Germline V gene data show CDR1 as MNHEY and CDR2 as SMNVEV (reference sequence).

The chain couples TRBV27 to TRBJ2-5, with D uncertain. The end of the DNA fits TRBJ2-7 better, so the J call may be wrong. Germline lookup yields CDR1 MNHEY and CDR2 SMNVEV (reference sequence). CDR3 size: 13 residues. The CDR3 nucleotides are TGTGCCAGCAGGCATTCCCCCCACCACGAGCAGTACTTC. Protein sequence: CASRHSPHHEQYF.

The V and J genes are TRBV11-2 and TRBJ2-2; 10 bases match TRBD2. Germline V gene sequence: CDR1 SGHAT, CDR2 FQNNGV. J was trimmed by 5 bases and V by 6 bases; bases with no gene match: 6. The CDR3 has 15 amino acids. The CDR3 is CASSRAGGPTGELFF. As DNA, the CDR3 is TGTGCCAGCAGTCGAGCGGGAGGGCCGACCGGGGAGCTGTTTTTT.

The gene calls are TRBV7-9 and TRBJ2-7; no reliable D call. Germline V gene sequence: CDR1 SEHNR, CDR2 FQNEAQ (reference sequence). This CDR3 region has 11 residues. Trimming removed 1 base from V and 6 bases from J, with 4 bases in between. In nucleotides, the CDR3 is TGTGCCAGCAGCTTAGGTATCGAGCAGTACTTC. It encodes CASSLGIEQYF.

The chain couples TRBV28 to TRBJ2-7; 8 bases fit TRBD1. The CDR3 is 14 residues long. Unmatched junction bases numbered 6, after V lost 8 bases and J lost 0 bases. Germline CDR1 reads MDHEN; CDR2 reads SYDVKM. The CDR3, as DNA: TGTGCCAGCCGGTTAGACAGGGGCTCCTACGAGCAGTACTTC. This gives the protein CASRLDRGSYEQYF.

The gene calls are TRBV25-1 and TRBJ2-1; D is uncertain. Trimming pared 2 bases from V and 0 bases from J, leaving 8 bases between. Germline CDR1 MGHDK, CDR2 SYGVNS. The CDR3 runs 15 residues. CDR3 residues: CASSEPASSYNEQFF. The DNA of the CDR3 is TGTGCCAGCAGTGAACCCGCGAGCTCCTACAATGAGCAGTTCTTC.

The chain has TRBV7-8 and TRBJ2-7, with 8 bases identical to TRBD2. The CDR3 is 17 amino acids. The ends lost 5 bases at V and 2 bases at J; junction bases unmatched: 14. CDR1 SGHVS and CDR2 FQNEAQ come from the germline V gene. CDR3 sequence reads: CASSARGVSGGTYEQYF. The CDR3 bases are TGTGCCAGCAGCGCTAGGGGGGTCAGCGGGGGTACCTACGAGCAGTACTTC.

The chain combines TRBV6-5 with TRBJ2-3; 10 bases match TRBD1. V shed 6 bases and J 4 bases; nucleotides not matched to a gene: 1. Germline lookup yields CDR1 MNHEY and CDR2 SVGAGI. The CDR3 spans 13 residues. CDR3 nucleotide sequence: TGTGCCAGCAGGACAGGGGGCGCAGATACGCAGTATTTT. Protein: CASRTGGADTQYF.

The chain couples TRBV7-8 to TRBJ2-7; the D gene is possibly TRBD2 (5 bases). CDR1 SGHVS and CDR2 FQNEAQ come from the germline V gene. The CDR3 loop spans 15 amino acids. With 1 base removed from V and 0 bases from J, the gap between germline ends came to 10 bases. The CDR3 DNA is TGTGCCAGCAGCTTAGTGGAGGCCGACTCCTACGAGCAGTACTTC. It yields the protein CASSLVEADSYEQYF.

The chain combines TRBV25-1 with TRBJ2-7; D not resolved. The V gene lost 1 base and the J gene lost 0 bases, with 7 bases spanning the gap. CDR1 and CDR2 (germline): MGHDK, SYGVNS. This CDR3 comprises 14 residues. The CDR3 reads CASSELESSYEQYF. The CDR3 region has the DNA TGTGCCAGCAGTGAATTAGAGAGCTCCTACGAGCAGTACTTC.

V usage is TRBV28 and J usage is TRBJ2-1; a possible D gene is TRBD2 (6 bases). Trimming left V 7 bases short and J 5 bases short, with 24 bases between. The germline gives CDR1 MDHEN, CDR2 SYDVKM. The CDR3 spans 17 residues. The CDR3: CASITPGRGTPNNEQFF. The CDR3 DNA reads as TGTGCCAGCATTACTCCGGGACGGGGGACTCCTAACAATGAGCAGTTCTTC.

J is TRBJ2-5 and V is TRBV6-1; D is perhaps TRBD2 (6 bases). Germline V gene sequence: CDR1 MNHNS, CDR2 SASEGT. With 5 bases removed from V and 3 bases from J, the gap between germline ends came to 16 bases. The CDR3 length is 15 residues. The CDR3 nucleotides read TGTGCCAGCAGTAGTGAATACTGGGGGGAAGAGACCCAGTACTTC. This encodes CASSSEYWGEETQYF.

The chain is built from TRBV7-9 and TRBJ2-7; TRBD1 matches at 8 bases. This CDR3 has 14 residues. Germline V gene data show CDR1 as SEHNR and CDR2 as FQNEAQ (reference sequence). V dropped 4 bases and J dropped 5; count of bases not matched to a gene: 7. In DNA, the CDR3 is TGTGCCAGCAGCTCAATCAGGGGGCCGGACGAGCAGTACTTC. It encodes CASSSIRGPDEQYF.

About this clone: The same CDR3 also results from other DNA sequences found in this sample. The rearrangement uses TRBV5-1 and TRBJ2-3; 7 bases agree with TRBD2. The V gene's germline CDR1 is SGHRS and CDR2 YFSETQ. Trimming cost V 2 bases and J 5 bases; bases outside gene matches: 8. The CDR3 covers 15 residues. This CDR3 is CASSLFSQRGDTQYF. CDR3 DNA sequence: TGCGCCAGCAGCTTATTCTCACAGCGGGGAGATACGCAGTATTTT.

This rearrangement joins TRBV14 to TRBJ1-1; D is perhaps TRBD1 (5 bases). With 4 bases removed from V and 6 bases from J, the gap between germline ends came to 21 bases. CDR1 is SGHDN, CDR2 FVKESK, per germline. The CDR3 length is 16 residues. The CDR3 loop is CASSPLSMRTFPEAFF. Here the CDR3 DNA reads TGTGCCAGCAGCCCCCTGTCGATGCGGACATTCCCTGAAGCTTTCTTT.

Its frequency marks this clone as medium-sized (0.01 to 0.1%). V usage is TRBV19 and J usage is TRBJ1-1; the D gene is possibly TRBD1 (6 bases). V shed 3 bases and J shed 8 bases, with 10 bases lying between them. The CDR3 is made up of 12 amino acids. CDR1 is LNHDA, CDR2 SQIVND, per germline (reference sequence). DNA for the CDR3: TGTGCCAGTAGTATGGGTGGACAGGAAGCTTTCTTT. Protein sequence: CASSMGGQEAFF. The variable domain in full, completed from reference TRBV19 and TRBJ1-1, reads DGGITQSPKYLFRKEGQNVTLSCEQNLNHDAMYWYRQDPGQGLRLIYYSQIVNDFQKGDIAEGYSVSREKKESFPLTVTSAQKNPTAFYLCASSMGGQEAFFGQGTRLTVV.

V gene TRBV30 combines with J gene TRBJ1-5, with a possible D match to TRBD1 (6 bases). Trimming stripped 0 bases from V and 2 bases from J, with 11 bases between. Germline V gives CDR1 GTSNPN, CDR2 SVGIG (reference sequence). This CDR3 has 15 residues. The CDR3 DNA follows: TGTGCCTGGAGTGTATCAGGGGACGGCAATCAGCCCCAGCATTTT. Amino acids: CAWSVSGDGNQPQHF.

Details on this clone: In the same sample, other DNA sequences code for this CDR3. The chain links TRBV30 to TRBJ2-3; tentatively, D is TRBD1 (6 bases). The CDR3 contains 12 residues. CDR1 GTSNPN and CDR2 SVGIG come from the germline V gene (reference sequence). V dropped 0 bases and J dropped 6 bases, with 7 bases sitting between them. The CDR3 bases are TGTGCCTGGAGTGTAAGGGGGGATACGCAGTATTTT. Translation: CAWSVRGDTQYF.

The chain joins TRBV30 to TRBJ2-7, with a weak D call TRBD2 (6 bases). V lost 3 bases to trimming and J lost 3 bases, with 18 bases between them. In germline, CDR1 is GTSNPN, CDR2 SVGIG (reference sequence). This CDR3 spans 15 amino acids. The CDR3 here is CAWRARTTGVYEQYF. Written as DNA, the CDR3 is TGTGCCTGGAGAGCCAGGACTACTGGGGTCTACGAGCAGTACTTC.

V and J are TRBV29-1 and TRBJ1-1; unclear D gene. Germline CDR1 is SQVTM and CDR2 is ANQGSEA. The CDR3 contains 14 residues. The V end was cut by 1 base, the J end by 0 bases, with 9 bases between. This CDR3 reads CSVEGMRMNTEAFF. CDR3 in DNA: TGCAGCGTTGAAGGGATGCGGATGAACACTGAAGCTTTCTTT.

V gene TRBV4-2 combines with J gene TRBJ2-6; tentative D call: TRBD2 (6 bases). The CDR3 is made up of 17 amino acids. Germline V gives CDR1 LGHNA, CDR2 YNFKEQ. Trimming stripped 5 bases from V and 0 bases from J, with 14 bases between. The DNA for the CDR3 is TGTGCCAGCAGCTCCGGCACGGACTACTCTGGGGCCAACGTCCTGACTTTC. As protein: CASSSGTDYSGANVLTF.

CDR3 residues: CASSLWGTANQPQHF. The CDR3 DNA reads TGTGCCAGCAGCCTCTGGGGGACAGCAAATCAGCCCCAGCATTTT. The J gene is TRBJ1-5, the V gene TRBV7-2; 7 nucleotides match TRBD1. Germline values: CDR1 SGHTA, CDR2 FQGNSA. Losses at the gene ends were 5 bases for V and 4 bases for J; bases not matched to a gene: 8. CDR3 length: 15 amino acids. The complete variable domain, with remaining parts taken from reference TRBV7-2 and TRBJ1-5, reads GAGVSQSPSNKVTEKGKDVELRCDPISGHTALYWYRQSLGQGLEFLIYFQGNSAPDKSGLPSDRFSAERTGGSVSTLTIQRTQQEDSAVYLCASSLWGTANQPQHFGDGTRLSIL.

The chain recombines TRBV30 with TRBJ1-5; 7 bases are shared with TRBD1. The CDR3 spans 16 residues. CDR1 and CDR2 (germline): GTSNPN, SVGIG (reference sequence). V shed 3 bases, J shed 4 bases, and the junction held 12 bases outside the gene matches. This CDR3 reads CAWSPIPGTANQPQHF. The CDR3 DNA reads TGTGCCTGGAGCCCTATTCCCGGGACAGCGAATCAGCCCCAGCATTTT.

The rearrangement uses TRBV19 and TRBJ1-1, with 8 bases aligning to TRBD1. CDR1 is LNHDA, CDR2 SQIVND, per germline (reference sequence). J lost 4 bases, V lost 6 bases, and 7 bases had no gene match. The CDR3 sequence is 14 residues long. Here the CDR3 reads CASRAGTGLTEAFF. For the CDR3, the DNA is TGTGCCAGTAGAGCAGGGACAGGCCTCACTGAAGCTTTCTTT.